This T cell receptor beta chain was identified in a study of blood T cells in healthy people across ages. General study findings and limits: Diversity was higher, and naive CD4+ cells more numerous, in long-lived donors than in aged donors. Diversity estimates drawn from one million T cells were deemed underestimates. While age rose, TCR beta diversity per million T cells dropped in a roughly linear way. Possibly, changes in expanded clonotypes were confounded because donor CMV status was unknown.

A sample-barcoded 5' primer and a J-beta primer mix were used in a second PCR of roughly 6 to 11 cycles. TCRdb used MiXCR to reprocess the 5' RACE reads, holding one entry per CDR3 protein. The sample has nearly 800,000 distinct CDR3 sequences, approximately 60% seen once. This clonotype was counted a single time. Its antigen is as yet unknown. CDR3 length equals 16 residues. J was trimmed by 0 bases and V by 5 bases; bases with no gene match: 7. The V gene's germline CDR1 is MDHEN and CDR2 SYDVKM. The receptor's source is a man aged 40-50 years in good health. The rearrangement links TRBV28 to TRBJ2-3; 8 nucleotides agree with TRBD1. The material sequenced was blood. CDR3 sequence (DNA): TGTGCCAGCAGTCCTCACAGGGGGACTAGCACAGATACGCAGTATTTT. Translated: CASSPHRGTSTDTQYF.